This T cell receptor beta chain stems from a study of radiotherapy plus CTLA-4 blockade in lung cancer. Trimming cost V 5 bases and J 10 bases, with 10 bases left between them. Germline assignment: CDR1 SGHRS and CDR2 YFSETQ. The CDR3 length is 11 residues. Clones were read by immunoSEQ multiplex PCR, and TCRdb kept only the in-frame ones, dropping some. The table lists 50,000 or so clones, over 75% of them singletons, with 7.8% in the top ten. This sample comprised peripheral blood, obtained from a patient treated with radiotherapy plus ipilimumab. This sequence joins TRBV5-1 and TRBJ2-1; TRBD1 might be the D (6 bases). The TCR sequence derives from a human donor with non-small cell lung cancer whose response to radiotherapy plus ipilimumab could not be evaluated. CDR3 region: CASRDSSEQFF. CDR3 sequence (DNA): TGCGCCAGCAGGGACAGCAGCGAGCAGTTCTTC.